Shown below are 18 T cell receptor beta chains from a single sample sequenced in a study of immune evolution from preneoplasia to lung adenocarcinoma. Profiling relied on immunoSEQ multiplex PCR, and the TCRdb table lists in-frame clones only, not all of them. The sample consists of roughly 3,600 clones, about half of them appearing once. Specimen: FFPE normal lung tissue adjacent to the tumor. These receptors originate from a person in their fifties with lung adenocarcinoma.

The gene calls are TRBV28 and TRBJ2-1, with 8 bases that match TRBD1. The V segment lost 3 bases and the J segment 7 bases; nucleotides outside the gene matches: 5. Germline V gene data show CDR1 as MDHEN and CDR2 as SYDVKM. The CDR3 has 14 residues. The DNA for the CDR3 is TGTGCCAGCAGTTTCGGACAGGGTTGGAATGAGCAGTTCTTC. This gives the protein CASSFGQGWNEQFF.

The gene calls are TRBV28 and TRBJ1-5; D ambiguous. The V end was cut by 6 bases, the J end by 2 bases, with 8 bases between. The germline V gene encodes CDR1 MDHEN and CDR2 SYDVKM. CDR3 size: 13 residues. The chain's CDR3 is CASRSMGNQPQHF. DNA of the CDR3: TGTGCCAGCAGGTCGATGGGCAATCAGCCCCAGCATTTT.

By sample share, this clone is large. This chain connects TRBV19 to TRBJ2-1, with 12 bases fitting TRBD2. The germline V gene has CDR1 LNHDA and CDR2 SQIVND (reference sequence). The CDR3 is 14 residues long. V lost 6 bases, J lost 10 bases, and 7 bases stayed unmatched. CDR3 coding DNA: TGTGCCAGTAGGAGACTAGCGGGAGTGCGAGAGCAGTTCTTC. It codes for CASRRLAGVREQFF.

This clone was seen a few times. V usage is TRBV18 and J usage is TRBJ1-1; TRBD1 matches at 9 bases. Losses at the gene ends were 3 bases for V and 0 bases for J; bases not matched to a gene: 11. Germline V lookup: CDR1 KGHSH, CDR2 LQKENI. The CDR3 spans 18 residues. The CDR3 protein is CASSPRTGDHHLNTEAFF. DNA of the CDR3: TGTGCCAGCTCACCCCGGACAGGGGATCATCATTTGAACACTGAAGCTTTCTTT.

The rearrangement uses TRBV4-1 and TRBJ2-7, with D uncertain. Trimming cost V 0 bases and J 0 bases, with 9 bases left between them. The CDR3 is made up of 15 amino acids. The germline V gene has CDR1 MGHRA and CDR2 YSYEKL. The CDR3 nucleotides are TGCGCCAGCAGCCAAGAAGGCCAGAGCTCCTACGAGCAGTACTTC. As protein: CASSQEGQSSYEQYF.

There are a few counts of this clone. The rearrangement links TRBV7-3 to TRBJ1-1; D unclear. From germline, CDR1 is SGHTA and CDR2 FQGTGA. The V end lost 3 bases, the J end lost 3 bases, and 8 bases lay between the germline ends. The CDR3 has 13 amino acids. The CDR3 region has the DNA TGTGCCAGCAGCTTCGGAGGAGACACTGAAGCTTTCTTT. Its protein product is CASSFGGDTEAFF.

The gene calls are TRBV18 and TRBJ1-1; 11 nucleotides match TRBD1. CDR1 KGHSH and CDR2 LQKENI come from the germline V gene. CDR3 length equals 14 residues. The V gene end was trimmed by 0 bases and the J gene end by 11 bases; junction bases not matched to a gene: 5. The CDR3 region is CASSPPGQGGTAFF. In nucleotides, the CDR3 is TGTGCCAGCTCACCACCGGGACAGGGGGGTACGGCTTTCTTT.

CDR3 loop: CASSHASGYGAGNTEAFF. The CDR3 nucleotides are TGCGCCAGCAGCCACGCTTCGGGGTATGGGGCAGGAAACACTGAAGCTTTCTTT. This chain connects TRBV4-1 to TRBJ1-1; possible D gene TRBD1, 5 bases. The CDR3 length is 18 residues. Germline values: CDR1 MGHRA, CDR2 YSYEKL. V dropped 3 bases and J dropped 2 bases, with 22 bases sitting between them.

The V and J genes are TRBV7-2 and TRBJ1-2; perhaps TRBD1 as D (6 bases). Per germline, CDR1 SGHTA and CDR2 FQGNSA. The CDR3 is made up of 13 amino acids. The ends were cut back, 4 bases at V and 6 bases at J, with 12 bases in the middle. CDR3 residues: CASSWTDADGYTF. CDR3 coding DNA: TGTGCCAGCAGCTGGACAGATGCTGATGGCTACACCTTC.

The chain links TRBV30 to TRBJ1-1; tentatively, D is TRBD1 (6 bases). The ends were cut back, 0 bases at V and 2 bases at J, with 19 bases in the middle. The CDR3 covers 17 residues. The V gene's germline CDR1 is GTSNPN and CDR2 SVGIG (reference sequence). CDR3 nucleotide sequence: TGTGCCTGGAGTGTACGAGCAGGGGTAAGGGCAAACACTGAAGCTTTCTTT. It translates to CAWSVRAGVRANTEAFF.

This clone was seen only a few times. The chain recombines TRBV28 with TRBJ1-4; possible D gene TRBD1, 5 bases. The CDR3 is made up of 16 amino acids. V was clipped by 5 bases and J by 0 bases, with 13 bases between them. The V gene's germline CDR1 is MDHEN and CDR2 SYDVKM. The CDR3 nucleotides are TGTGCCAGCAGTACGACTGACAGATCAACTAATGAAAAACTGTTTTTT. Amino acids: CASSTTDRSTNEKLFF.

This clone was counted between two and nine times. V and J are TRBV2 and TRBJ2-6; D may be TRBD1 or TRBD2 (5 bases each). CDR1 and CDR2 from the germline V gene are SNHLY and FYNNEI. The CDR3 consists of 17 residues. The germline V and J ends were trimmed by 8 bases and 0 bases, with 17 bases remaining between them. The CDR3 reads CASHRDPPLSGANVLTF. In nucleotides, the CDR3 is TGTGCCAGCCACCGGGACCCACCCCTCTCTGGGGCCAACGTCCTGACTTTC.

This clone has only a few counts. This chain's CDR3 is CAIREREGSEQFF. The CDR3 DNA sequence: TGTGCCATCAGGGAGCGGGAGGGTTCTGAGCAGTTCTTC. The chain has TRBV10-3 and TRBJ2-1, with TRBD2 matching 10 bases. The J segment lost 9 bases and the V segment lost 6 bases, leaving 5 bases of the junction unmatched. The CDR3 covers 13 residues. Germline V gene data show CDR1 as ENHRY and CDR2 as SYGVKD.

This clone is medium-sized by share. The V gene is TRBV28, the J gene TRBJ1-1; 7 nucleotides line up with TRBD1. Germline trimming cut 4 bases from V and 5 bases from J; bases unmatched to any gene: 16. The germline V gene encodes CDR1 MDHEN and CDR2 SYDVKM. The CDR3 extends over 17 amino acids. CDR3 amino acids: CASSSLPPGTAGTEAFF. In DNA, the CDR3 is TGTGCCAGCAGTTCCCTTCCGCCCGGGACAGCAGGGACTGAAGCTTTCTTT.

In DNA form, the CDR3 reads TGTGCCAGCAGCTTGAAGAGACAGGGTTTCCGAGAAAAACTGTTTTTT. Amino acids: CASSLKRQGFREKLFF. The chain uses TRBV7-9 and TRBJ1-4, with 7 bases matching TRBD1. The junction had 12 bases not matched to a gene; V was cut back by 3 bases and J by 8 bases. Germline CDR1 reads SEHNR; CDR2 reads FQNEAQ (reference sequence). The CDR3 is 16 amino acids.

This chain links TRBV7-2 with TRBJ2-7, with a tentative D call TRBD2 (5 bases). This CDR3 is 12 amino acids long. The V gene's germline CDR1 is SGHTA and CDR2 FQGNSA. V was shortened by 3 bases and J by 4 bases, with 7 bases between the two germline ends. The CDR3 sequence: CASSFPGYEQYF. As DNA, the CDR3 is TGTGCCAGCAGCTTTCCGGGATACGAGCAGTACTTC.

The chain joins TRBV2 to TRBJ1-2; 7 positions match TRBD1. The V gene end was trimmed by 5 bases and the J gene end by 6 bases; junction bases not matched to a gene: 6. Germline assignment: CDR1 SNHLY and CDR2 FYNNEI. This CDR3 is built from 13 residues. CDR3 coding DNA: TGTGCCAGCAGTTTAGACAGGGCGAATGGCTACACCTTC. It codes for CASSLDRANGYTF. Based on the CDR3 plus reference TRBV2 and TRBJ1-2, the full variable domain is EPEVTQTPSHQVTQMGQEVILRCVPISNHLYFYWYRQILGQKVEFLVSFYNNEISEKSEIFDDQFSVERPDGSNFTLKIRSTKLEDSAMYFCASSLDRANGYTFGSGTRLTVV.

V usage is TRBV4-1 and J usage is TRBJ2-3; the match to TRBD2 covers 13 bases. The CDR3 is 18 amino acids. The V segment lost 5 bases and the J segment 0 bases; nucleotides outside the gene matches: 8. Germline lookup yields CDR1 MGHRA and CDR2 YSYEKL. The CDR3, as DNA: TGCGCCAGCAGCACTCGGACTAGCGGGGGCTCTAGCACAGATACGCAGTATTTT. This codes for CASSTRTSGGSSTDTQYF.